This TCR beta chain emerged from a study of T-cell reconstitution after alpha-beta-depleted transplantation in children. This CDR3 spans 16 amino acids. Trimming removed 5 bases from V and 0 bases from J; junction bases left unmatched: 4. This sample's TCRbeta library carried unique molecular identifier barcodes. TCRdb itself ran the PCR reads through MiXCR, one entry per CDR3 protein. The table shows about 480,000 distinct CDR3 sequences, with under 15% occurring only once. The sequence was collected from a human donor who donated a stem cell graft to a child with combined immunodeficiency. The chain links TRBV12-3 or TRBV12-4 to TRBJ2-3; 11 bases map to TRBD2. Here the sequenced sample was PBMCs from the stem cell graft donor, taken from the stem cell graft. The CDR3 loop reads CASSDWTSGSTDTQYF. CDR3 nucleotide sequence: TGTGCCAGCAGTGATTGGACTAGCGGGAGCACAGATACGCAGTATTTT.